The sequence of this T cell receptor beta chain was determined in a study of OX40 agonist ivuxolimab in advanced cancers. V was clipped by 10 bases and J by 9 bases, with 19 bases between them. Germline V CDR1 and CDR2: ENHRY, SYGVKD. The CDR3 covers 13 residues. Measured with immunoSEQ multiplex PCR; TCRdb has only the in-frame clones, and not every one. The data show 45,000 to 55,000 clones, about 83% seen once. The clonotype originates from an adult with an advanced solid tumor such as melanoma, head and neck, liver or kidney cancer. This sample comprised CD4+ or CD8+ T cells sorted from blood, obtained in a trial of the OX40 agonist ivuxolimab. J is TRBJ1-5 and V is TRBV10-3; tentative D call: TRBD1 (5 bases). The CDR3 region has the DNA TGTGCCACCTCCCAGGGCGTGGGTAGGCCCCAGCATTTT. Protein: CATSQGVGRPQHF.